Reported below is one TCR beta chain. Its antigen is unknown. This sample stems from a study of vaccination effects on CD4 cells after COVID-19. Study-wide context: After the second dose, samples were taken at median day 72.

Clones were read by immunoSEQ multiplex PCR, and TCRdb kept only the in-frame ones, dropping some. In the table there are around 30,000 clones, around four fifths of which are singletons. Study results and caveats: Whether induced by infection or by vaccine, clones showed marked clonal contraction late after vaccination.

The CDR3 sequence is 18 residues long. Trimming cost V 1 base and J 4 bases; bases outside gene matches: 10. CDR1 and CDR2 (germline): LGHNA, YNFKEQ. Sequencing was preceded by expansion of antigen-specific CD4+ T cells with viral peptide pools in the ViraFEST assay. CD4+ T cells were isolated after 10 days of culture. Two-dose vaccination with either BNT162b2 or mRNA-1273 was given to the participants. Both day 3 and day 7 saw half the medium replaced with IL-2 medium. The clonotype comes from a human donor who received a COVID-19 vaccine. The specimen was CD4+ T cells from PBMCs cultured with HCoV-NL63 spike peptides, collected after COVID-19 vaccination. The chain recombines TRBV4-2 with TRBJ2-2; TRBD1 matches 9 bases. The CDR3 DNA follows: TGTGCCAGCAGCCAAGGAATTACAGGGGGCCGGAGCACCGGGGAGCTGTTTTTT. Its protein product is CASSQGITGGRSTGELFF.